The source of this T cell receptor beta chain is a study of T cell changes during pregnancy in multiple sclerosis. The germline CDR1 and CDR2 sequences are MRHNA and SNTAGT. The CDR3 spans 16 residues. V was clipped by 6 bases and J by 1 base; unmatched bases: 4. The protocol was immunoSEQ multiplex PCR, while the TCRdb copy is restricted to in-frame clones and leaves out a portion. Of 100,000 or so clones listed, 80% to 95% are singletons. This TCR was sampled from a female donor with multiple sclerosis, enrolled in a pregnancy study. The V gene is TRBV6-4, the J gene TRBJ2-6; 9 bases agree with TRBD1. Sequenced here: peripheral blood, sampled after pregnancy. CDR3 residues: CASSPDRGSGANVLTF. CDR3 nucleotides: TGTGCCAGCAGCCCCGACAGGGGGTCTGGGGCCAACGTCCTGACTTTC.